This entry describes one T cell receptor beta chain. Trimming pared 2 bases from V and 6 bases from J, leaving 18 bases between. CDR1 SGHDN and CDR2 FVKESK come from the germline V gene. The length of the CDR3 is 16 residues. Profiled with immunoSEQ multiplex PCR; TCRdb holds only in-frame clones, not every one. The sample has approximately 120,000 clones, around 90% seen once. This sample was included in a study of OX40 agonist ivuxolimab in advanced cancers. Sample: CD4+ or CD8+ T cells sorted from blood, taken in a trial of the OX40 agonist ivuxolimab. V is TRBV14 and J is TRBJ2-3; possible D gene TRBD2, 5 bases. This clonotype was obtained from an adult with an advanced solid tumor such as melanoma, head and neck, liver or kidney cancer. Here the CDR3 DNA reads TGTGCCAGCAGCCAAATATGGGGAGAAGGAAAGGATACGCAGTATTTT. It translates to CASSQIWGEGKDTQYF.